Below, one T cell receptor beta chain is given with its context. Its antigen is as yet unknown. Libraries were prepared by immunoSEQ multiplex PCR; TCRdb keeps only in-frame clonotypes and omits some of them. The table lists 800,000 to 1,200,000 clones, approximately 78% of them singletons, with 0.4% to 0.55% in the top ten. The sample comes from a study of shared clonotypes between healthy human individuals. Study-wide background: Donors had three CD4 naive, three CD4 memory, two CD8 naive and one CD8 memory plate apiece. Points from the study as a whole: Among non-shared clonotypes, generation probabilities were lower than among those shared by all four donors.

This receptor was taken from a man younger than 35 in good health. Some clones in this sample may be carry-over from other donors' samples. The sequenced sample was memory CD4+ T cells from PBMCs. Subset here: CD45RA-negative fraction.

The CDR3 protein is CASSLRAEYEQYF. The CDR3 nucleotides are TGCGCCAGCAGCTTGAGGGCAGAGTACGAGCAGTACTTC. The rearrangement joins TRBV5-1 to TRBJ2-7; D remains ambiguous. The CDR3 contains 13 residues. Trimming cost V 1 base and J 4 bases, with 9 bases left between them. The germline V gene encodes CDR1 SGHRS and CDR2 YFSETQ.